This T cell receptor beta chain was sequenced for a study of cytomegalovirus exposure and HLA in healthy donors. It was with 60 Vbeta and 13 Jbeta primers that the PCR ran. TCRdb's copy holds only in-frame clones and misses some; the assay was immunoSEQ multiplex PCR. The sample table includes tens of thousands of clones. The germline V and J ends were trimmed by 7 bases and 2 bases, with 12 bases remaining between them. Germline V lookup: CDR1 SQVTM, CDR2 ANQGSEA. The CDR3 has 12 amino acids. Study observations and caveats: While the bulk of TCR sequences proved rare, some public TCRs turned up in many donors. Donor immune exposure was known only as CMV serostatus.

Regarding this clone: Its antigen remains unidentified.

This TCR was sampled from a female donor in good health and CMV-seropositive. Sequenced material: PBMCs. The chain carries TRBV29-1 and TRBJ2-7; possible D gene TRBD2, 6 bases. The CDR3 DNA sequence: TGCAGCGGCTGGGACTCCGCCTACGAGCAGTACTTC. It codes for CSGWDSAYEQYF.